The 8 T cell receptor beta chains presented below share a single source sample, sequenced in a study of blood T cell repertoires in COVID-19. The protocol was immunoSEQ multiplex PCR, while the TCRdb copy is restricted to in-frame clones and leaves out a portion. Of about 99,000 clones in the sample, about 89% were seen once. Sequenced material: peripheral blood. The receptors were sampled from a human donor in a cohort sampled during active COVID-19.

The chain uses TRBV14 and TRBJ1-2; 11 positions match TRBD1. The trim removed 3 bases at V and 4 bases at J, leaving 10 bases unmatched. This CDR3 contains 17 residues. In germline, CDR1 is SGHDN, CDR2 FVKESK. CDR3 residues: CASSQLGGQGAVYGYTF. The CDR3 DNA follows: TGTGCCAGCAGCCAGCTTGGTGGACAGGGGGCGGTCTATGGCTACACCTTC. Supplemented by reference TRBV14 and TRBJ1-2, the full variable domain reads EAGVTQFPSHSVIEKGQTVTLRCDPISGHDNLYWYRRVMGKEIKFLLHFVKESKQDESGMPNNRFLAERTGGTYSTLKVQPAELEDSGVYFCASSQLGGQGAVYGYTFGSGTRLTVV.

Details on this clone: At one end the junction does not follow the germline gene, possibly because of a read error. The chain carries TRBV28 and TRBJ1-5, with D perhaps matching TRBD1 (5 bases). Germline CDR1 is MDHEN and CDR2 is SYDVKM. The CDR3 contains 15 residues. The CDR3 DNA sequence: TGTGTCAGCAGTTTACAGGCAGCGGGCAATCAGCCCCAGCATTTT. Translated: CVSSLQAAGNQPQHF.

The chain carries TRBV6-5 and TRBJ2-7, with 9 bases identical to TRBD1. The CDR3 has 14 residues. CDR1 MNHEY and CDR2 SVGAGI come from the germline V gene. V was clipped by 7 bases and J by 4 bases; unmatched bases: 8. The CDR3 sequence: CASKDRDREYEQYF. CDR3 DNA sequence: TGTGCCAGCAAGGACCGGGACAGGGAGTACGAGCAGTACTTC.

This clone is a singleton in its sample. The chain links TRBV9 to TRBJ2-4; tentatively, D is TRBD2 (6 bases). Looked up from germline, CDR1 is SGDLS and CDR2 is YYNGEE. CDR3 length equals 16 residues. V shed 0 bases and J shed 6 bases, with 16 bases lying between them. CDR3 amino acids: CASSVEIGGLGNIQYF. The DNA of the CDR3 is TGTGCCAGCAGCGTAGAAATCGGGGGTTTGGGAAACATTCAGTACTTC.

The chain joins TRBV28 to TRBJ2-1, with 10 positions matching TRBD2. Unmatched junction bases numbered 8, after V lost 3 bases and J lost 9 bases. This CDR3 is 15 amino acids long. Per germline, CDR1 MDHEN and CDR2 SYDVKM. Written as DNA, the CDR3 is TGTGCCAGCAGTTTGGCTAGCGGGGGACGAAGTGAGCAGTTCTTC. It yields the protein CASSLASGGRSEQFF.

V is TRBV28 and J is TRBJ2-4; D is perhaps TRBD1 (6 bases). The CDR3 extends over 14 amino acids. Germline CDR1 is MDHEN and CDR2 is SYDVKM. V was trimmed by 9 bases and J by 1 base, leaving 13 bases between them. CDR3 sequence: CASQGSVAKNIQYF. The CDR3 DNA is TGTGCCAGTCAGGGGAGTGTGGCCAAAAACATTCAGTACTTC.

The chain couples TRBV12-3 or TRBV12-4 to TRBJ2-1, with 11 nucleotides matching TRBD2. V lost 7 bases and J lost 8; bases outside the gene matches: 4. This CDR3 is built from 13 residues. CDR3: CASNLAGGYEQFF. The CDR3 coding sequence is TGTGCCAGCAATCTAGCGGGAGGTTATGAGCAGTTCTTC.

This sequence joins TRBV9 and TRBJ2-3, with 9 nucleotides matching TRBD1. This CDR3 spans 15 amino acids. Per the germline V gene, CDR1 is SGDLS and CDR2 is YYNGEE. V shed 3 bases, J shed 4 bases, and the junction held 6 bases outside the gene matches. In DNA, the CDR3 is TGTGCCAGCAGCGAGACAGGGGGGCCAGCAGATACGCAGTATTTT. This encodes CASSETGGPADTQYF.